The clone carrying this T cell receptor (beta chain) turned up a few times. Its target is not known. Some clones are missing from TCRdb's copy, which holds only in-frame ones; the method was immunoSEQ multiplex PCR. The sample lists 110,000 to 150,000 clones, around 90% occurring once. The source of the sample is a study of T cell responses to AZD1222 COVID-19 vaccine. On the study more broadly: Combined were second doses at about 4 or about 12 weeks. Study results and limitations: Repertoires were obtained solely post-peak T cell response. Most donors were white British and more were female, and clonal diversity was possibly underestimated.

Between the trimmed V and J ends, which lost 0 bases and 2 bases, there was a span of 8 bases. The CDR3 contains 14 residues. Germline V lookup: CDR1 SGHNT, CDR2 YYREEE (reference sequence). This chain links TRBV5-4 with TRBJ1-2; D not certain. This TCR came from an adult in good health. Material: peripheral blood, obtained on day 0 of AZD1222 vaccination. The CDR3 DNA reads TGTGCCAGCAGCTTGGCCTTGGGGAACTATGGCTACACCTTC. This sequence encodes CASSLALGNYGYTF.